These 2 T cell receptor beta chains were sequenced from one sample in a study of cytomegalovirus exposure and HLA in healthy donors. The PCR had 60 Vbeta and 13 Jbeta primers. Clones were read by immunoSEQ multiplex PCR, and TCRdb kept only the in-frame ones, dropping some. The data show over 150,000 clones, roughly 77% seen once. Sequencing input: PBMCs. These receptors all stem from a man aged 25-45 years in good health and CMV-seropositive.

In its sample, this clone was seen a few times. The CDR3 protein is CASSLFPWSSGGQETQYF. The CDR3 DNA reads as TGTGCCAGCAGTTTATTTCCGTGGTCTAGCGGGGGACAAGAGACCCAGTACTTC. J is TRBJ2-5 and V is TRBV28, with 10 bases identical to TRBD2. There are 18 residues in the CDR3. The germline CDR1 and CDR2 sequences are MDHEN and SYDVKM. Trimming removed 1 base from V and 2 bases from J; junction bases left unmatched: 10.

The chain has TRBV11-1 and TRBJ1-1, with a weak D call TRBD1 (5 bases). V lost 2 bases and J lost 5, with 9 bases in between. Germline CDR1 and CDR2: SGHAT and FQDESV (reference sequence). The CDR3 consists of 13 residues. The CDR3 coding sequence is TGTGCCAGCAGCTTAACGGGGGATACTGAAGCTTTCTTT. This codes for CASSLTGDTEAFF. The complete variable domain, with remaining parts taken from reference TRBV11-1 and TRBJ1-1, reads EAEVAQSPRYKITEKSQAVAFWCDPISGHATLYWYRQILGQGPELLVQFQDESVVDDSQLPKDRFSAERLKGVDSTLKIQPAELGDSAMYLCASSLTGDTEAFFGQGTRLTVV.